This T cell receptor (beta chain) derives from a study of T cells in Graves' hyperthyroidism and ophthalmopathy. TCR beta CDR3 sequences were amplified from RNA transcripts. The HTBI set primed first-round TCR CDR3 RT-PCR. TCRdb fed the multiplex PCR reads into MiXCR, producing one record per CDR3 protein. The data show hundreds of thousands of distinct CDR3 sequences, approximately 15% seen once. Study-level points and caveats: The model predicted ophthalmopathy a median around 6.5 months before onset.

The diagnoses drew upon clinical symptoms, serum thyroxine and TRAb, thyroid ultrasound and orbital computed tomography. PBMCs stemmed from approximately 10 ml fresh peripheral blood. This clonotype was detected ten times or more. No antigen is known for it. The clonotype comes from a woman aged 18-35 years with Graves' hyperthyroidism. The sequencing sample was made of blood.

The CDR3 spells CSASPRGTEAFF. In nucleotides, the CDR3 is TGCAGTGCTAGTCCGAGGGGCACTGAAGCTTTCTTT. The J gene is TRBJ1-1, the V gene TRBV20-1; possibly TRBD1 for D (5 bases). The V gene's germline CDR1 is DFQATT and CDR2 SNEGSKA (reference sequence). V lost 3 bases and J lost 4, with 9 bases in between. This CDR3 comprises 12 residues.